Each of the 32 T cell receptor beta chains below was sequenced from the same sample in a study of patients and donors after allogeneic stem cell transplantation. TCRdb passed the RT-PCR reads through MiXCR, listing each CDR3 protein once. The sample shows approximately 250,000 distinct CDR3 sequences, over 12% of them seen only once. Sequenced input: blood, either unsorted or a sorted T cell fraction (not recorded which). These receptors originate from a human donor who was either an allogeneic HSCT recipient or a stem cell or donor lymphocyte infusion donor (not recorded which). It is not recorded whose cells these are; they may come from a transplant donor.

This clonotype was observed a handful of times. This chain links TRBV5-1 with TRBJ1-3; D might be TRBD1 (5 bases). Germline V CDR1 and CDR2: SGHRS, YFSETQ. The CDR3 runs to 16 residues. The V gene lost 6 bases and the J gene lost 0 bases, with 16 bases spanning the gap. CDR3 nucleotides: TGCGCCAGCACCCCGGGGGGAACCGTCTCTGGAAACACCATATATTTT. This encodes CASTPGGTVSGNTIYF.

This clonotype was picked up many times. This rearrangement joins TRBV6-1 to TRBJ2-3; TRBD2 agrees at 9 bases. J gave up 2 bases and V 5 bases, and 5 bases lay outside the gene matches. The CDR3 spans 15 residues. The germline V gene has CDR1 MNHNS and CDR2 SASEGT. The CDR3 is CASSRLAELTDTQYF. CDR3 DNA: TGTGCCAGCAGTAGACTAGCGGAGCTCACAGATACGCAGTATTTT.

Ten or more counts support this clonotype. The chain recombines TRBV9 with TRBJ2-2; D gene uncertain. The CDR3 has 14 residues. Germline-derived CDR1 and CDR2 are SGDLS and YYNGEE. The ends were cut back, 0 bases at V and 4 bases at J, with 7 bases in the middle. CDR3 bases: TGTGCCAGCAGCGTAGCTCAAAGCACCGGGGAGCTGTTTTTT. Its translation: CASSVAQSTGELFF.

V gene TRBV12-5 combines with J gene TRBJ2-7; unclear D gene. There are 11 residues in the CDR3. The V gene lost 6 bases and the J gene lost 7 bases, with 10 bases spanning the gap. Germline-derived CDR1 and CDR2 are LGHNT and FRNRAP. The CDR3: CASGMGWEQYF. CDR3 coding DNA: TGTGCTAGTGGGATGGGGTGGGAGCAGTACTTC.

This clonotype came up many times. The rearrangement uses TRBV6-1 and TRBJ2-2, with TRBD2 matching over 7 bases. CDR3 length equals 16 residues. The junction had 10 bases not matched to a gene; V was cut back by 6 bases and J by 3 bases. From germline, CDR1 is MNHNS and CDR2 SASEGT. The CDR3 DNA follows: TGTGCCAGCAGAATTCGGCCTAGCGGTTACACCGGGGAGCTGTTTTTT. This gives the protein CASRIRPSGYTGELFF.

This chain uses TRBV4-1 with TRBJ2-1; 12 nucleotides agree with TRBD2. The CDR3 contains 19 residues. The germline V gene encodes CDR1 MGHRA and CDR2 YSYEKL. V trimming: 0 bases; J trimming: 2 bases; junction bases outside the gene matches: 8. This CDR3 reads CASSQDTSGRWGAYNEQFF. Here the CDR3 DNA reads TGCGCCAGCAGCCAAGATACTAGCGGGAGGTGGGGCGCCTACAATGAGCAGTTCTTC.

This clonotype came up many times. This chain joins TRBV29-1 and TRBJ2-1, with D hard to call. Germline lookup yields CDR1 SQVTM and CDR2 ANQGSEA. Between the trimmed V and J ends, which lost 7 bases and 5 bases, there was a span of 12 bases. The CDR3 has 12 residues. CDR3 in DNA: TGCAGCGGAGGCAGGATAAACAATGAGCAGTTCTTC. It encodes CSGGRINNEQFF.

In its sample, this clonotype was seen many times. The genes are TRBV20-1 and TRBJ1-2; 9 positions agree with TRBD1. The CDR3 loop spans 14 amino acids. Trimming at V came to 1 base and at J to 3 bases, leaving 3 bases not matched to a gene. Germline CDR1 is DFQATT and CDR2 is SNEGSKA (reference sequence). The CDR3 sequence is CSARARTGDYGYTF. The CDR3 coding sequence is TGCAGTGCTAGAGCCCGGACAGGGGACTATGGCTACACCTTC.

This clonotype was counted only a few times. V is TRBV18 and J is TRBJ2-2, with TRBD1 matching over 10 bases. Trimming took 3 bases from V and 4 from J; bases not matched to a gene: 2. Per germline, CDR1 KGHSH and CDR2 LQKENI. This CDR3 region has 15 residues. The CDR3 spells CASSPDRGPTGELFF. The CDR3 DNA sequence: TGTGCCAGCTCACCCGACAGGGGGCCCACCGGGGAGCTGTTTTTT.

This chain connects TRBV7-9 to TRBJ1-4; D unresolved. Germline-derived CDR1 and CDR2 are SEHNR and FQNEAQ (reference sequence). V gave up 1 base and J gave up 5 bases, with 14 bases separating them. The CDR3 spans 16 residues. The CDR3 DNA sequence: TGTGCCAGCAGCTTAGGGGATGACACCAAAAATGAAAAACTGTTTTTT. Translation: CASSLGDDTKNEKLFF.

There are many counts of this clonotype. The rearrangement uses TRBV12-3 or TRBV12-4 and TRBJ2-1; a weak D match, TRBD2 (5 bases). The V end lost 6 bases, the J end lost 9 bases, and 24 bases lay between the germline ends. CDR3 size: 16 residues. The CDR3 DNA reads as TGTGCCAGCAGCAAACTAGTATCAAGTGGGTTAGGTGAGCAGTTCTTC. Translating it yields CASSKLVSSGLGEQFF.

This clonotype turned up a few times. V and J are TRBV2 and TRBJ2-1; 9 bases are a match to TRBD2. The CDR3 runs 16 residues. V gave up 4 bases and J gave up 4 bases; unmatched junction bases: 8. Germline values: CDR1 SNHLY, CDR2 FYNNEI. The CDR3 bases are TGTGCCAGCAGTGGGGGGTGGAGCGGGGGGTACAATGAGCAGTTCTTC. Its translation is CASSGGWSGGYNEQFF.

This clonotype was detected a few times. The rearrangement links TRBV13 to TRBJ2-7, with a tentative D call TRBD2 (6 bases). CDR3 length: 17 amino acids. Germline V gene lookup returns CDR1 PRHDT and CDR2 FYEKMQ (reference sequence). V was clipped by 1 base and J by 6 bases, with 22 bases between them. For the CDR3, the DNA is TGTGCCAGCAGCTTAGTTTCGGGCCCCTGGGAGGTAACCGAGCAGTACTTC. Its protein product is CASSLVSGPWEVTEQYF.

This clonotype has a count of ten or more. The chain combines TRBV5-1 with TRBJ1-3; the match to TRBD1 covers 7 bases. Germline CDR1 and CDR2: SGHRS and YFSETQ. The CDR3 runs to 14 residues. Germline trimming cut 0 bases from V and 4 bases from J; bases unmatched to any gene: 1. In DNA form, the CDR3 reads TGCGCCAGCAGCTTGGGACAGGGAGGAAACACCATATATTTT. Its protein product is CASSLGQGGNTIYF.

This chain uses TRBV12-3 or TRBV12-4 with TRBJ1-2; D gene unclear. V was cut by 1 base and J by 5 bases, with 17 bases left in between. The CDR3 totals 16 residues. CDR3 region: CASSLGLGIRRYGYTF. DNA of the CDR3: TGTGCCAGCAGTTTAGGTTTGGGCATTAGACGGTATGGCTACACCTTC.

This clonotype appeared a few times. This rearrangement joins TRBV7-8 to TRBJ2-1; 9 bases align to TRBD2. The V gene end was trimmed by 0 bases and the J gene end by 1 base; junction bases not matched to a gene: 7. CDR1 and CDR2 from the germline V gene are SGHVS and FQNEAQ. This CDR3 is 18 amino acids long. This CDR3 reads CASSLAGAGGPSYNEQFF. CDR3 DNA: TGTGCCAGCAGCTTAGCCGGGGCGGGGGGGCCATCCTACAATGAGCAGTTCTTC.

The gene calls are TRBV3-1 and TRBJ1-1; 10 nucleotides agree with TRBD1. Germline V gene data show CDR1 as LGHDT and CDR2 as YNNKEL (reference sequence). V trimming: 7 bases; J trimming: 3 bases; junction bases outside the gene matches: 5. CDR3 length equals 14 residues. Here the CDR3 DNA reads TGTGCCAGCATCGCGACAGGGGGCTACACTGAAGCTTTCTTT. Translated, it gives CASIATGGYTEAFF.

This chain joins TRBV6-1 and TRBJ2-6; D is possibly TRBD2 (6 bases). Looked up from germline, CDR1 is MNHNS and CDR2 is SASEGT. V lost 8 bases and J 3 bases, leaving 14 bases between the germline ends. The CDR3 covers 15 residues. In DNA form, the CDR3 reads TGTGCCAGCTGCCCCGCGGGGCTTGGGGCCAACGTCCTGACTTTC. This translates into CASCPAGLGANVLTF.

This clonotype showed up many times. For the CDR3, the DNA is TGCAGTGCTAGAGACTTGTCCAGAGGGAGGGCCTCCGGGGAGCTGTTTTTT. Amino acid sequence: CSARDLSRGRASGELFF. V is TRBV20-1 and J is TRBJ2-2, with 7 bases matching TRBD2. Looked up from germline, CDR1 is DFQATT and CDR2 is SNEGSKA (reference sequence). V lost 0 bases and J lost 6; bases outside the gene matches: 13. The CDR3 totals 17 residues.

In this sample, this clonotype turned up a few times. The V call is TRBV5-1, the J call TRBJ2-7, with D unresolved. CDR3 length: 16 amino acids. The germline CDR1 and CDR2 sequences are SGHRS and YFSETQ. The V gene lost 4 bases and the J gene lost 2 bases, with 19 bases spanning the gap. CDR3 coding DNA: TGCGCCAGCAGCCTGGGATTGATGCGGAGCACCTACGAGCAGTACTTC. It specifies CASSLGLMRSTYEQYF.

This clonotype was observed at least ten times. J is TRBJ2-5 and V is TRBV7-2; 12 positions agree with TRBD1. Per the germline V gene, CDR1 is SGHTA and CDR2 is FQGNSA. This CDR3 has 16 amino acids. The junction had 5 bases not matched to a gene; V was cut back by 5 bases and J by 1 base. The CDR3 bases are TGTGCCAGCAGCGGAGTGGGACAGGGGGCCCAAGAGACCCAGTACTTC. This codes for CASSGVGQGAQETQYF.

The chain joins TRBV3-1 to TRBJ2-7; D gene uncertain. Trimming pared 1 base from V and 0 bases from J, leaving 10 bases between. The CDR3 has 15 residues. Germline loops: CDR1 LGHDT, CDR2 YNNKEL (reference sequence). The CDR3 region is CASSQVYQPSYEQYF. CDR3 nucleotides: TGTGCCAGCAGCCAAGTATACCAGCCCTCCTACGAGCAGTACTTC.

J is TRBJ2-2 and V is TRBV6-1; D call uncertain. V shed 5 bases and J shed 0 bases, with 7 bases lying between them. The CDR3 is 14 residues long. Germline CDR1 and CDR2: MNHNS and SASEGT. CDR3 in DNA: TGTGCCAGCAGTATGAAGTCGAACACCGGGGAGCTGTTTTTT. This gives the protein CASSMKSNTGELFF.

This clonotype has at least ten counts. The chain links TRBV9 to TRBJ1-1, with TRBD1 matching over 8 bases. V was pared by 0 bases and J by 1 base, with 5 bases of the junction left unmatched. The CDR3 loop spans 16 amino acids. CDR1 and CDR2 (germline): SGDLS, YYNGEE. CDR3 DNA: TGTGCCAGCAGCGTAGGGACAGGGATCGGGAACACTGAAGCTTTCTTT. Its translation: CASSVGTGIGNTEAFF.

This clonotype showed up many times. A read error may account for a junction end that differs from germline. In DNA, the CDR3 is TGTGCCAGCACCTTAGACTTGAACACTGAAGCTTTCTTT. Its protein product is CASTLDLNTEAFF. This chain joins TRBV7-2 and TRBJ1-1, with D uncertain. Germline values: CDR1 SGHTA, CDR2 FQGNSA. The CDR3 sequence is 13 residues long.

The rearrangement joins TRBV9 to TRBJ2-3; perhaps D is TRBD1 or TRBD2 (5 bases each). Germline V gene lookup returns CDR1 SGDLS and CDR2 YYNGEE. The CDR3 sequence is 17 residues long. V was trimmed by 2 bases and J by 4 bases, leaving 20 bases between them. CDR3 loop: CASSVTGDRGLADTQYF. The CDR3, as DNA: TGTGCCAGCAGCGTGACCGGTGATCGGGGCCTCGCAGATACGCAGTATTTT. Together with reference TRBV9 and TRBJ2-3, the CDR3 gives the full variable domain: DSGVTQTPKHLITATGQRVTLRCSPRSGDLSVYWYQQSLDQGLQFLIQYYNGEERAKGNILERFSAQQFPDLHSELNLSSLELGDSALYFCASSVTGDRGLADTQYFGPGTRLTVL.

V gene TRBV5-6 combines with J gene TRBJ1-1; D unclear. The V gene lost 0 bases and the J gene lost 2 bases, with 11 bases spanning the gap. Germline V gene sequence: CDR1 SGHDT, CDR2 YYEEEE. This CDR3 spans 15 amino acids. CDR3 DNA: TGTGCCAGCAGCTTGGGAGAAGGGCGTAACACTGAAGCTTTCTTT. It codes for CASSLGEGRNTEAFF.

The chain employs TRBV20-1 and TRBJ2-1, with 12 bases lining up with TRBD1. Germline assignment: CDR1 DFQATT and CDR2 SNEGSKA (reference sequence). This CDR3 spans 13 amino acids. The CDR3 is CSGGTGGHNEQFF. The CDR3 DNA reads as TGCAGCGGAGGGACAGGGGGCCACAATGAGCAGTTCTTC.

This clonotype was observed many times. CDR3 loop: CASSPTLTGRDTEAFF. CDR3 nucleotide sequence: TGTGCCAGCAGCCCGACCCTGACAGGGCGGGACACTGAAGCTTTCTTT. The chain combines TRBV5-6 with TRBJ1-1; 7 positions agree with TRBD1. V lost 4 bases and J lost 3; bases outside the gene matches: 12. There are 16 residues in the CDR3. The germline V gene has CDR1 SGHDT and CDR2 YYEEEE. The full variable domain, in which reference TRBV5-6 and TRBJ1-1 provide the parts outside the CDR3, is DAGVTQSPTHLIKTRGQQVTLRCSPKSGHDTVSWYQQALGQGPQFIFQYYEEEERQRGNFPDRFSGHQFPNYSSELNVNALLLGDSALYLCASSPTLTGRDTEAFFGQGTRLTVV.

The chain has TRBV7-2 and TRBJ1-5, with TRBD1 matching 8 bases. From germline, CDR1 is SGHTA and CDR2 FQGNSA. V gave up 1 base and J gave up 7 bases; unmatched junction bases: 6. This CDR3 has 15 residues. The CDR3 loop reads CASSLVQAGGQPQHF. As DNA, the CDR3 is TGTGCCAGCAGCTTAGTTCAGGCAGGGGGCCAGCCCCAGCATTTT. Full variable domain (missing parts from reference TRBV7-2 and TRBJ1-5): GAGVSQSPSNKVTEKGKDVELRCDPISGHTALYWYRQSLGQGLEFLIYFQGNSAPDKSGLPSDRFSAERTGGSVSTLTIQRTQQEDSAVYLCASSLVQAGGQPQHFGDGTRLSIL.

J is TRBJ2-7 and V is TRBV11-2, with 11 nucleotides matching TRBD2. Germline CDR1 and CDR2: SGHAT and FQNNGV. Germline trimming cut 3 bases from V and 4 bases from J; bases unmatched to any gene: 5. This CDR3 is built from 15 residues. The CDR3 coding sequence is TGTGCCAGCAGCTTGACTAGCGGGGACAGGTACGAGCAGTACTTC. Its translation is CASSLTSGDRYEQYF.

This clonotype was counted many times. The chain employs TRBV5-1 and TRBJ2-1; D may be TRBD2 (6 bases). Germline V gene sequence: CDR1 SGHRS, CDR2 YFSETQ. CDR3 length: 15 amino acids. Trimming left V 0 bases short and J 2 bases short, with 9 bases between. The CDR3 loop is CASSLVGGTYNEQFF. The CDR3, as DNA: TGCGCCAGCAGCTTGGTCGGGGGAACCTACAATGAGCAGTTCTTC.